This T cell receptor (beta chain) was found in a study of T cells after yellow fever vaccination. Study background: SMART-Seq v4 Ultra Low Input prepared libraries from low-cell fractions. Regarding the study as a whole: Detected again after the booster were most primary-vaccination clones, at almost 97% CD4 and nearly 90% CD8.

Making TCR cDNA involved 5'RACE template switching, which added UMIs and a universal primer site. TCRdb passed the 5' RACE reads through MiXCR, listing each CDR3 protein once. There are hundreds of thousands of distinct CDR3 sequences in the sample; roughly 4% occur only once, and roughly 25% lies in the top ten. This CDR3 is built from 13 residues. Germline V gene data show CDR1 as SGHNT and CDR2 as YYREEE (reference sequence). The V end was cut by 3 bases, the J end by 1 base, with 8 bases between. This clonotype showed up many times. Antigen unknown. The sequence came from a man in his late teens or twenties who received the YFV17D yellow fever vaccine. The V and J genes are TRBV5-4 and TRBJ2-7, with D unclear. This material consisted of PBMCs, taken 5 days after the yellow fever booster vaccination. CDR3 DNA sequence: TGTGCCAGCAGCTCCGACCCGTCCTACGAGCAGTACTTC. Amino acid sequence: CASSSDPSYEQYF.